This T cell receptor beta chain was documented in a study of early T cells in non-severe SARS-CoV-2 infection. Study summary: Sequencing was performed on bulk RNA from unsorted whole blood, leaving chains unpaired.

TCRdb processed the 5' RACE reads anew with MiXCR; each CDR3 protein has one entry. This table holds about 28,000 distinct CDR3 sequences, under 6% found once. This clonotype was found a few times. The clonotype comes from an adult who was a healthcare worker with PCR-confirmed SARS-CoV-2 infection or an uninfected control (not recorded which). The sequenced material came from whole blood.

The CDR3 loop is CASSFGGGYEQYF. CDR3 nucleotide sequence: TGTGCCAGCAGTTTCGGGGGCGGCTACGAGCAGTACTTC. This rearrangement joins TRBV28 to TRBJ2-7; D possibly matches TRBD1 or TRBD2 (6 bases each). Trimming shortened V by 3 bases and J by 3 bases, and 9 bases separated the two germline ends. The CDR3 covers 13 residues. Germline V CDR1 and CDR2: MDHEN, SYDVKM.